Following are 25 T cell receptor beta chains from one sample sequenced in a study of shared clonotypes between healthy human individuals. Using immunoSEQ multiplex PCR, the repertoire was profiled, and TCRdb retains in-frame clones only, with some absent. The sample lists approximately 530,000 clones; 90% to 96% were seen once. The sample consisted of naive CD4+ T cells sorted from blood. The subset denotes: CD45RA+ positively selected. The receptors shown here come from a woman aged 25 to 39 in good health.

This sequence joins TRBV5-1 and TRBJ2-5; TRBD2 might be the D (5 bases). The V gene's germline CDR1 is SGHRS and CDR2 YFSETQ. The CDR3 covers 11 residues. Trimming removed 0 bases from V and 11 bases from J, with 8 bases in between. Written as DNA, the CDR3 is TGCGCCAGCAGCTTGGACGGGGAGCAGTACTTC. The encoded protein is CASSLDGEQYF.

The DNA for the CDR3 is TGTGCCAGCAGATCTCCGGGACAGGGGTCAGGCAAAAACATTCAGTACTTC. Its protein product is CASRSPGQGSGKNIQYF. V usage is TRBV27 and J usage is TRBJ2-4, with 10 bases lining up with TRBD1. CDR3 size: 17 residues. Germline loops: CDR1 MNHEY, CDR2 SMNVEV (reference sequence). The trim removed 6 bases at V and 3 bases at J, leaving 11 bases unmatched.

The rearrangement links TRBV19 to TRBJ1-5; 7 bases fit TRBD1. In germline, CDR1 is LNHDA, CDR2 SQIVND (reference sequence). Trimming at V came to 3 bases and at J to 1 base, leaving 6 bases not matched to a gene. There are 16 residues in the CDR3. The CDR3 spells CASSIGQVGSNQPQHF. The DNA for the CDR3 is TGTGCCAGTAGTATCGGACAGGTTGGGAGCAATCAGCCCCAGCATTTT.

V usage is TRBV27 and J usage is TRBJ2-3; 9 bases are a match to TRBD1. V was pared by 3 bases and J by 4 bases, with 5 bases of the junction left unmatched. Germline lookup yields CDR1 MNHEY and CDR2 SMNVEV (reference sequence). This CDR3 is built from 15 residues. The CDR3 nucleotides are TGTGCCAGCAGTTTGGGGACAGGGACCCCAGATACGCAGTATTTT. The encoded protein is CASSLGTGTPDTQYF.

This chain connects TRBV9 to TRBJ1-1, with D possibly matching TRBD1 (6 bases). There are 11 residues in the CDR3. Deletions cut 3 bases from V and 7 bases from J, with 7 bases between. Germline V CDR1 and CDR2: SGDLS, YYNGEE. The CDR3 DNA sequence: TGTGCCAGCAGCGCGGACAGTGAAGCTTTCTTT. Encoded protein: CASSADSEAFF.

The CDR3 spells CASSAEGHPGQPQHF. CDR3 bases: TGTGCCAGCAGCGCCGAGGGTCATCCCGGTCAGCCCCAGCATTTT. The chain links TRBV7-6 to TRBJ1-5; no clear D. Between the trimmed V and J ends, which lost 5 bases and 6 bases, there was a span of 17 bases. There are 15 residues in the CDR3. Germline-derived CDR1 and CDR2 are SGHVS and FNYEAQ.

This clone has more than one count but fewer than ten. This chain uses TRBV4-1 with TRBJ1-5; no clear D gene. Germline assignment: CDR1 MGHRA and CDR2 YSYEKL. The CDR3 has 17 amino acids. The ends were cut back, 3 bases at V and 5 bases at J, with 20 bases in the middle. CDR3: CASSHRTSSDSDQPQHF. The CDR3 coding sequence is TGCGCCAGCAGCCACAGGACTTCCTCAGACTCCGATCAGCCCCAGCATTTT.

CDR3 nucleotides: TGTGCCAGTAGTATACAGGTAACCGGGGCCAACGTCCTGACTTTC. As protein: CASSIQVTGANVLTF. The chain joins TRBV19 to TRBJ2-6; D is unclear. Germline V lookup: CDR1 LNHDA, CDR2 SQIVND (reference sequence). The CDR3 consists of 15 residues. Trimming cost V 2 bases and J 4 bases, with 9 bases left between them. The full variable domain, in which reference TRBV19 and TRBJ2-6 provide the parts outside the CDR3, is DGGITQSPKYLFRKEGQNVTLSCEQNLNHDAMYWYRQDPGQGLRLIYYSQIVNDFQKGDIAEGYSVSREKKESFPLTVTSAQKNPTAFYLCASSIQVTGANVLTFGAGSRLTVL.

The CDR3 reads CASSFNRLTNTGELFF. In DNA form, the CDR3 reads TGTGCCAGCAGTTTTAACAGGCTTACGAACACCGGGGAGCTGTTTTTT. The chain carries TRBV27 and TRBJ2-2; maybe TRBD1 (5 bases). CDR1 MNHEY and CDR2 SMNVEV come from the germline V gene (reference sequence). There are 16 residues in the CDR3. The V and J ends lost 3 bases and 0 bases respectively, with 11 bases between them.

For the CDR3, the DNA is TGTGCCAGCAGTTTAGGACGGCCCCAGCATTTT. It yields the protein CASSLGRPQHF. The V and J genes are TRBV28 and TRBJ1-5; D remains unclear. The CDR3 totals 11 residues. Germline CDR1 and CDR2: MDHEN and SYDVKM. The ends were cut back, 2 bases at V and 9 bases at J, with 5 bases in the middle.

This chain links TRBV9 with TRBJ2-7; D unclear. Trimming took 3 bases from V and 4 from J, leaving 11 bases between them. Germline V gene data show CDR1 as SGDLS and CDR2 as YYNGEE. This CDR3 comprises 13 residues. This chain's CDR3 is CASSEDPRYEQYF. As DNA, the CDR3 is TGTGCCAGCAGCGAAGACCCCAGATACGAGCAGTACTTC.

V gene TRBV10-2 combines with J gene TRBJ1-2, with D maybe TRBD1 (6 bases). This CDR3 comprises 14 residues. Germline V gives CDR1 WSHSY, CDR2 SAAADI. The V end lost 2 bases, the J end lost 1 base, and 8 bases lay between the germline ends. The CDR3 region is CASSEDRSNYGYTF. The CDR3, as DNA: TGCGCCAGCAGTGAGGACAGGAGTAACTATGGCTACACCTTC.

The chain combines TRBV18 with TRBJ1-4; maybe TRBD1 (6 bases). V was cut by 1 base and J by 3 bases, with 12 bases left in between. Germline-derived CDR1 and CDR2 are KGHSH and LQKENI. The CDR3 has 16 amino acids. The CDR3 DNA reads TGTGCCAGCTCACCACTAACAGGGATGGCTAATGAAAAACTGTTTTTT. Protein sequence: CASSPLTGMANEKLFF.

The V and J genes are TRBV7-3 and TRBJ2-7; 9 nucleotides agree with TRBD1. V shed 5 bases and J 6 bases; nucleotides not matched to a gene: 5. In germline, CDR1 is SGHTA, CDR2 FQGTGA. CDR3 length: 13 residues. This chain's CDR3 is CASSQGTGFEQYF. In DNA form, the CDR3 reads TGTGCCAGCAGCCAAGGGACAGGGTTCGAGCAGTACTTC.

The chain recombines TRBV27 with TRBJ1-3, with D possibly matching TRBD1 (5 bases). Trimming shortened V by 0 bases and J by 4 bases, and 10 bases separated the two germline ends. From germline, CDR1 is MNHEY and CDR2 SMNVEV (reference sequence). The CDR3 is 15 amino acids. CDR3 in DNA: TGTGCCAGCAGTTTATCTCAGGGCGGGGGAAACACCATATATTTT. Protein sequence: CASSLSQGGGNTIYF.

This clone occurred once. The chain links TRBV9 to TRBJ2-3; the D gene is possibly TRBD2 (6 bases). V shed 0 bases and J shed 1 base, with 12 bases lying between them. The CDR3 extends over 16 amino acids. CDR1 SGDLS and CDR2 YYNGEE come from the germline V gene. CDR3 region: CASSVGTGAGTDTQYF. CDR3 DNA sequence: TGTGCCAGCAGCGTAGGCACGGGAGCCGGCACAGATACGCAGTATTTT.

V usage is TRBV11-1 and J usage is TRBJ1-1; D might be TRBD1 (5 bases). The CDR3 contains 14 residues. V was clipped by 3 bases and J by 1 base, with 9 bases between them. Per germline, CDR1 SGHAT and CDR2 FQDESV (reference sequence). CDR3 bases: TGTGCCAGCAGCTTGACAGAAGGGAACACTGAAGCTTTCTTT. Its protein product is CASSLTEGNTEAFF.

The chain carries TRBV11-3 and TRBJ2-1; possibly TRBD1 or TRBD2 for D (5 bases each). Germline assignment: CDR1 SGHNT and CDR2 YENEEA. Trimming stripped 9 bases from V and 8 bases from J, with 26 bases between. This CDR3 has 16 amino acids. The CDR3 loop reads CASSEGTKGGPDEQFF. CDR3 coding DNA: TGTGCCAGTAGCGAGGGGACCAAAGGCGGGCCGGATGAGCAGTTCTTC.

The chain recombines TRBV18 with TRBJ2-3; 9 nucleotides align to TRBD2. V trimming: 2 bases; J trimming: 2 bases; junction bases outside the gene matches: 5. CDR1 and CDR2 (germline): KGHSH, LQKENI. CDR3 size: 16 residues. The CDR3 DNA is TGTGCCAGCTCACCAAAACGGACTAGCGACACAGATACGCAGTATTTT. Protein sequence: CASSPKRTSDTDTQYF.

The CDR3 protein is CASSGSGRSYEQYF. The CDR3 coding sequence is TGCGCCAGCAGTGGTAGCGGGAGATCCTACGAGCAGTACTTC. J is TRBJ2-7 and V is TRBV5-1; 9 bases map to TRBD2. Looked up from germline, CDR1 is SGHRS and CDR2 is YFSETQ. This CDR3 spans 14 amino acids. The V and J ends lost 5 bases and 1 base, in that order; junction bases with no gene match: 4.

The V and J genes are TRBV5-5 and TRBJ2-7, with 7 bases lining up with TRBD2. The V segment lost 0 bases and the J segment 2 bases; nucleotides outside the gene matches: 5. CDR3 size: 15 residues. Per the germline V gene, CDR1 is SGHKS and CDR2 is YYEKEE (reference sequence). The DNA for the CDR3 is TGTGCCAGCAGCTTGGGGCGGGGGACGGCCTACGAGCAGTACTTC. Residues: CASSLGRGTAYEQYF.

V usage is TRBV18 and J usage is TRBJ2-2, with 8 bases matching TRBD1. The CDR3 loop spans 16 amino acids. J lost 6 bases, V lost 3 bases, and 9 bases had no gene match. Germline values: CDR1 KGHSH, CDR2 LQKENI. The CDR3 sequence is CASSPMDRVIPGELFF. DNA of the CDR3: TGTGCCAGCTCACCCATGGACAGGGTAATCCCCGGGGAGCTGTTTTTT. Full variable domain (remainder filled in from reference TRBV18 and TRBJ2-2): NAGVMQNPRHLVRRRGQEARLRCSPMKGHSHVYWYRQLPEEGLKFMVYLQKENIIDESGMPKERFSAEFPKEGPSILRIQQVVRGDSAAYFCASSPMDRVIPGELFFGEGSRLTVL.

V is TRBV27 and J is TRBJ2-7; 7 bases are shared with TRBD1. The ends lost 3 bases at V and 3 bases at J; junction bases unmatched: 5. The CDR3 spans 14 residues. CDR1 and CDR2 (germline): MNHEY, SMNVEV (reference sequence). CDR3 sequence (DNA): TGTGCCAGCAGTTTCCGACAGGGCGGCTACGAGCAGTACTTC. It specifies CASSFRQGGYEQYF.

The chain uses TRBV2 and TRBJ2-1; the D gene could be TRBD1 or TRBD2 (5 bases each). The V and J ends lost 7 bases and 6 bases respectively, with 13 bases between them. The CDR3 runs 13 residues. The germline gives CDR1 SNHLY, CDR2 FYNNEI. The DNA for the CDR3 is TGTGCCAGCACATGGGGGTTCCTCAATGAGCAGTTCTTC. This sequence encodes CASTWGFLNEQFF. Complete variable domain (other parts from reference TRBV2 and TRBJ2-1): EPEVTQTPSHQVTQMGQEVILRCVPISNHLYFYWYRQILGQKVEFLVSFYNNEISEKSEIFDDQFSVERPDGSNFTLKIRSTKLEDSAMYFCASTWGFLNEQFFGPGTRLTVL.

This chain connects TRBV28 to TRBJ2-1; D is perhaps TRBD1 (7 bases). V lost 2 bases and J lost 4, with 12 bases in between. The CDR3 length is 15 residues. Germline V gene lookup returns CDR1 MDHEN and CDR2 SYDVKM. CDR3 amino acids: CASSLGQAGYNEQFF. CDR3 nucleotide sequence: TGTGCCAGCAGTTTAGGACAGGCGGGATACAATGAGCAGTTCTTC.